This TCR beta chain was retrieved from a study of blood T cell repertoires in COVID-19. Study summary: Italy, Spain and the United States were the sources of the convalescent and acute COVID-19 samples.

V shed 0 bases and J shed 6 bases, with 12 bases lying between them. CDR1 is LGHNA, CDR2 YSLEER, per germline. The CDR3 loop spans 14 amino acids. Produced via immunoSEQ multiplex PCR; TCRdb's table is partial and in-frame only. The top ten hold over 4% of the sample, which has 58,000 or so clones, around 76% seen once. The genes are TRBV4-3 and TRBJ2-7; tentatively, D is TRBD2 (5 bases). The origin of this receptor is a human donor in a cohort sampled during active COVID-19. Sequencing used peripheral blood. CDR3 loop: CASSQDLRGPEQYF. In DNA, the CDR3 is TGCGCCAGCAGCCAAGATCTGCGAGGGCCCGAGCAGTACTTC.